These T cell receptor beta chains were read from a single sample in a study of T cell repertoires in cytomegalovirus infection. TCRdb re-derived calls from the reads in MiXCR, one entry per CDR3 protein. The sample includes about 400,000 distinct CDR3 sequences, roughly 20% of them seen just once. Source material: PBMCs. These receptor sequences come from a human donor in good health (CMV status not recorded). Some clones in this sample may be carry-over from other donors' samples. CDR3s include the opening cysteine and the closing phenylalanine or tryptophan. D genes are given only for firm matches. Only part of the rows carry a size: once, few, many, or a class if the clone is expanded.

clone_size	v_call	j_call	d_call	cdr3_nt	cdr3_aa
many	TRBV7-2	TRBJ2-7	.	TGTGCCAGCAGCTTAGCAGGGTCCTACGAGCAGTACTTC	CASSLAGSYEQYF
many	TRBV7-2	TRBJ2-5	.	TGTGCCGTCGGCGAGACCCAGTACTTC	CAVGETQYF
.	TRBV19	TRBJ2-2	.	TGTGCCAGTCGGGCCCCTTGGGACGGGGAGCTGTTTTTT	CASRAPWDGELFF
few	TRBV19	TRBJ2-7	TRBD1	TGTGCCAGTAGACTCTGGCCGGGACAGGGGGAGACTAGCCCCTACGAGCAGTACTTC	CASRLWPGQGETSPYEQYF
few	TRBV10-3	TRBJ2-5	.	TGTGCCATCAGTGAGCCTGGAGGGGTGGGGCAAGAGACCCAGTACTTC	CAISEPGGVGQETQYF
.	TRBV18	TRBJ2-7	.	TGTGCCAGCTCACCAAGGACCACTCTCGGAATGAGGGAGCAGTACTTC	CASSPRTTLGMREQYF
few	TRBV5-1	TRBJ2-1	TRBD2	TGCGCCAGCAGCTCGCGCCCACTAGCGGGGGAGAACTCCTACAATGAGCAGTTCTTC	CASSSRPLAGENSYNEQFF
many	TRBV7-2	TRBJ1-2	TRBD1	TGTGCCAGCAGCTGGGACAGGGGAGGTGGCTACACCTTC	CASSWDRGGGYTF
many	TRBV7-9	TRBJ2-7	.	TGTGCCAGCAGCTTAGGGTTGACAGACGAGCAGTACTTC	CASSLGLTDEQYF
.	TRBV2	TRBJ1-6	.	TGTGCCAGCAGTGAAGGGCGTGGGTCCTATAATTCACCCCTCCACTTT	CASSEGRGSYNSPLHF
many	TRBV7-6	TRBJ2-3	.	TGTGCCAGCAGCCCGGGCCGGTGGGCTGGCACAGATACGCAGTATTTT	CASSPGRWAGTDTQYF
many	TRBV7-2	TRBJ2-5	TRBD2	TGTGCCAGCAGCTTAGCTCAGGGCGGGGGAGAGACCCAGTACTTC	CASSLAQGGGETQYF
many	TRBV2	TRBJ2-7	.	TGTGCCAGCGAGGACCGGCCGAACGGCCACGAGCAGTACTTC	CASEDRPNGHEQYF
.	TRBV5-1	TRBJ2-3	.	TGCGCCAGCAGCTTGGGAGTGCTTGCCCAGACAGATACGCAGTATTTT	CASSLGVLAQTDTQYF
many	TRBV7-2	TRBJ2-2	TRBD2	TGTGCCAGCAGCTTAACTATCAGGGGACTAGCGGGAACGAACACCGGGGAGCTGTTTTTT	CASSLTIRGLAGTNTGELFF
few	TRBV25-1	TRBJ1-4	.	TGTGCCAGCAGTGGGGGGCCACCTGGTGAAAAACTGTTTTTT	CASSGGPPGEKLFF
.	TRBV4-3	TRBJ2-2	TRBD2	TGCGCCAGCAGCCATATAAGACTAGCAGATACGAACACCGGGGAGCTGTTTTTT	CASSHIRLADTNTGELFF
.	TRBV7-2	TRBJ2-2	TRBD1	TGTGCCAGCAGCCCTGGGACAGGGACGGGACGTGCGAACACCGGGGAGCTGTTTTTT	CASSPGTGTGRANTGELFF
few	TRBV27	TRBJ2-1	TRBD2	TGTGCCAGCAGTTTATGGGGGGGGACGGCCAGCTCCTACAATGAGCAGTTCTTC	CASSLWGGTASSYNEQFF
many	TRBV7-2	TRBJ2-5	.	TGTGCCAGCAGCCGTGACAAAACGTACCAAGAGACCCAGTACTTC	CASSRDKTYQETQYF
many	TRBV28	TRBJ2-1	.	TGTGCCAGCCAACCGACGGTAGGATACAATGAGCAGTTCTTC	CASQPTVGYNEQFF
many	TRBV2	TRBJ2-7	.	TGTGCCAGCAGGCTCGCGGGGTACGAGCAGTACTTC	CASRLAGYEQYF